This paragraph reports one T cell receptor beta chain. This clonotype showed up many times. Its antigen remains unidentified. Base qualities are not at hand, and no much larger clone is one base apart. This sample is drawn from a study of CD8 T cells in ankylosing spondylitis (dated by TCRdb to 2017 to 2019). As for the study more broadly: The study set out to find disease-linked TCR variants by profiling T cell receptor beta repertoires in ankylosing spondylitis patients and healthy donors. The whole study cohort included 108 healthy donors and 25 ankylosing spondylitis patients. Samples of peripheral blood were taken, and for ankylosing spondylitis patients, synovial fluid was collected as well. General conclusions and limits of the study: The disease-linked clones were reported to be significantly enriched in matched synovial fluid samples from ankylosing spondylitis patients. Blood from ankylosing spondylitis patients appeared to be characterized by a TCR beta motif made up of about 8 highly homologous amino acid variants. Some motif variants were previously reported in synovial fluid and blood of reactive arthritis patients, suggesting common disease-initiation mechanisms. A CD8+ phenotype was shown by the disease-linked clones, which were found at relatively low frequencies in peripheral blood.

Sequenced using an Illumina HiSeq 2500. TCR beta libraries were prepared by quantitative 5'-RACE with molecular barcodes. Concerning the study's data processing: To identify disease-linked TCR variants, a new computational method was used, one built on a probabilistic model of VDJ rearrangement. TCRdb took the public reads, trimmed them with fastp at Q25, ran MiXCR for clone calling and kept in-frame beta chains. Each entry merges the rows of one CDR3 protein and shows their most common DNA and genes. The V and J calls come from TCRdb's annotation, not from the publication. This sample gives about 400,000 distinct CDR3 sequences in total; approximately 22% of them show up just once. 10% to 15% of the sample belongs to the ten largest clones. From the cysteine through the phenylalanine, the CDR3 covers 14 amino acids. Only CDR3 DNA is held: 42 bases, read in frame from base 1. V and J lose 7 bases and 2 bases, and a span of 15 bases separates them. According to the germline V gene, CDR1 reads SQVTM and CDR2 reads ANQGSEA.

Here the chain combines TRBV29-1 and TRBJ2-1; the D segment could be TRBD1, given 6 matching bases. The sequenced sample was blood, either unsorted or a sorted T cell fraction (not recorded which). This clonotype originated in a male donor with ankylosing spondylitis or in good health (not recorded which). The CDR3 reads CSAKGRGTYNEQFF. The DNA is TGCAGCGCAAAGGGCAGGGGCACCTACAATGAGCAGTTCTTC.